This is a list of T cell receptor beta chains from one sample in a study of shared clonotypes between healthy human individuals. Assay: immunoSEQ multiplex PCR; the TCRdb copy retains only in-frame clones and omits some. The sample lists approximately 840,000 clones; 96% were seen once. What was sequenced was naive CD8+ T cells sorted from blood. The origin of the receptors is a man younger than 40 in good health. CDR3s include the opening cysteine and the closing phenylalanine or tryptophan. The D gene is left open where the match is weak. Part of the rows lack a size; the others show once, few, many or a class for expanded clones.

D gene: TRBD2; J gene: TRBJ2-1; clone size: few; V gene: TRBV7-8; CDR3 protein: CASSLMLAGGYNEQFF; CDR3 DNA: TGTGCCAGCAGCCTAATGCTAGCGGGAGGCTACAATGAGCAGTTCTTC
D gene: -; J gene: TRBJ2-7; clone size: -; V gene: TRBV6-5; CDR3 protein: CASTTGGLTYEQYF; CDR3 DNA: TGTGCCAGCACCACAGGCGGGTTAACCTACGAGCAGTACTTC
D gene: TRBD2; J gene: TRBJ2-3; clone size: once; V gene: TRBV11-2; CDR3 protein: CASSLLAGADTQYF; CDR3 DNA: TGTGCCAGCAGCTTACTAGCGGGAGCAGATACGCAGTATTTT
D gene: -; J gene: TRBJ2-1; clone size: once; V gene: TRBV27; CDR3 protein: CASSRSNEQFF; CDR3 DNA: TGTGCCAGCAGTAGGTCAAATGAGCAGTTCTTC
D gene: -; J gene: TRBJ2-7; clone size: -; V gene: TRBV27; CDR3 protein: CASSLGSLYEQYF; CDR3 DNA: TGTGCCAGCAGTTTGGGCTCCCTCTACGAGCAGTACTTC
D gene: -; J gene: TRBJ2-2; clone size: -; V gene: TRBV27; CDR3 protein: CASSLAVSGELFF; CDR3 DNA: TGTGCCAGCAGTTTGGCGGTCAGCGGGGAGCTGTTTTTT
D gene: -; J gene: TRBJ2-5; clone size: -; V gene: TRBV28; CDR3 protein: CASSSLRDGQETQYF; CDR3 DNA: TGTGCCAGCAGTTCTCTGAGGGACGGCCAAGAGACCCAGTACTTC
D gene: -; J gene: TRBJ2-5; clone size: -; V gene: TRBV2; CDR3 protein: CASIRDSQETQYF; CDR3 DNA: TGTGCCAGCATTCGCGACAGCCAAGAGACCCAGTACTTC
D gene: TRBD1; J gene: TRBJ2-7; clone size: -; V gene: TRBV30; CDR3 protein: CAWSRTGTFYEQYF; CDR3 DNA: TGTGCCTGGAGTCGGACAGGCACTTTCTACGAGCAGTACTTC
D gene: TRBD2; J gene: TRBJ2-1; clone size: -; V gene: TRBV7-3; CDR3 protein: CASSQREGLTPGYNEQFF; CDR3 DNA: TGTGCCAGCAGCCAGCGGGAGGGCCTTACCCCAGGCTACAATGAGCAGTTCTTC
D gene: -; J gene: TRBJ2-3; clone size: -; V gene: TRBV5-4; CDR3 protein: CASSSRGRSLDTQYF; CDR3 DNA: TGTGCCAGCAGCTCCAGGGGCCGTTCTTTAGATACGCAGTATTTT
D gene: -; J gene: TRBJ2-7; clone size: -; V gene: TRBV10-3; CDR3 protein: CAIRTGLGGYEQYF; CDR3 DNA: TGTGCCATCAGAACCGGGCTCGGGGGCTACGAGCAGTACTTC
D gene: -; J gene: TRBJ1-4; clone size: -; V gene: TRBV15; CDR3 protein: CATSPLRYNEKLFF; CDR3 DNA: TGTGCCACCAGCCCCCTCCGTTATAATGAAAAACTGTTTTTT
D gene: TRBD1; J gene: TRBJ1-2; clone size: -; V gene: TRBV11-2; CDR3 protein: CASSAGGNAANYPDYGYTF; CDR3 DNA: TGTGCCAGCAGCGCAGGGGGGAATGCGGCAAATTATCCAGACTATGGCTACACCTTC
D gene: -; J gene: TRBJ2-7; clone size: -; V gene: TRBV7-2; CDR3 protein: CASSLGESYEQYF; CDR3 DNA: TGTGCCAGCAGCTTAGGAGAATCCTACGAGCAGTACTTC
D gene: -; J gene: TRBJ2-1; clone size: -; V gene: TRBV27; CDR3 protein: CASSPRSRNEQFF; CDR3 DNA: TGTGCCAGCAGTCCTCGGTCACGCAATGAGCAGTTCTTC
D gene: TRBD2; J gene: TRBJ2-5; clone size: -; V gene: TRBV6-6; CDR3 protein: CASSYSREPYQETQYF; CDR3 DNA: TGTGCCAGCAGTTACTCGCGGGAGCCATACCAAGAGACCCAGTACTTC
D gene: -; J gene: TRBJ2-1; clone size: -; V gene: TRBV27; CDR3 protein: CASSTGTEAYNEQFF; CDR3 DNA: TGTGCCAGCAGTACCGGGACGGAGGCCTACAATGAGCAGTTCTTC
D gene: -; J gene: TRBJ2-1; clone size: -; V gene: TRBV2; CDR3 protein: CASTGTLEFF; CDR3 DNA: TGTGCCAGTACCGGGACATTAGAGTTCTTC